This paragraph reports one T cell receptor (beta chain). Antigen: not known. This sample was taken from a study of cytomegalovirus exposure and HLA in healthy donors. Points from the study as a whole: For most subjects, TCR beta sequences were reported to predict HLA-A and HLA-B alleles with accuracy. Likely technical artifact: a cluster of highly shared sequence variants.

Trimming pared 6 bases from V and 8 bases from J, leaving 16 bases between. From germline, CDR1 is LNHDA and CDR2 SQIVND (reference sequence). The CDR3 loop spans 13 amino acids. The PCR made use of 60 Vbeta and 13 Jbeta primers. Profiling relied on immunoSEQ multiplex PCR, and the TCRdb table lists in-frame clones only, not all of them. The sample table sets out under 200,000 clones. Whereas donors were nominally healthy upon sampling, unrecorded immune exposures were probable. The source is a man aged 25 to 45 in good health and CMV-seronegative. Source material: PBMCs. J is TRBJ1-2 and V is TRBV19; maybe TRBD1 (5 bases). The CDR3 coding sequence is TGTGCCAGTAGATCCATCAGGGAGGACGGCTACACCTTC. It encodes CASRSIREDGYTF.